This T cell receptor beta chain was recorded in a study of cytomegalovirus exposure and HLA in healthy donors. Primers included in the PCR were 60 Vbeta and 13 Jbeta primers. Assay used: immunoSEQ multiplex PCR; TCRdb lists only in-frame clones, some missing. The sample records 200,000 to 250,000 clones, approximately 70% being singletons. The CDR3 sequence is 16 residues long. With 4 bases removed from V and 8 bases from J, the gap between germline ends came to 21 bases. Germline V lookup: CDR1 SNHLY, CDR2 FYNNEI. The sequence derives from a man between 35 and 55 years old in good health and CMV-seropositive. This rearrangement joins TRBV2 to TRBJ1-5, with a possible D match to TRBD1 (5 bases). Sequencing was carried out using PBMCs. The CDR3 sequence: CASSASFYGGTEPQHF. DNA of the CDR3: TGTGCCAGCAGTGCATCCTTCTACGGGGGTACGGAGCCCCAGCATTTT.